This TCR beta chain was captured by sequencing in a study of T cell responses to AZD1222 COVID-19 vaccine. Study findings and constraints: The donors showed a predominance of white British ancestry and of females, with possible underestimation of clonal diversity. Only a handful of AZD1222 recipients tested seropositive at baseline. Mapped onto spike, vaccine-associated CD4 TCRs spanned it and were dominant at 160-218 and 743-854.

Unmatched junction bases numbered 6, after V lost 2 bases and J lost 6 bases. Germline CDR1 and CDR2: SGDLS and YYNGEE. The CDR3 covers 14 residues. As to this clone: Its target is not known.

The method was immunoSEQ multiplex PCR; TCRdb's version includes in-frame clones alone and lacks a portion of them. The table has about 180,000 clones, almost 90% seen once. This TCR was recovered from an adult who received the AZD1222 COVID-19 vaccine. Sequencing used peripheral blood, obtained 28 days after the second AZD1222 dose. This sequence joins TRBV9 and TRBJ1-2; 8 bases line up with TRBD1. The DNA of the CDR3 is TGTGCCAGCAGCGTGGCTCAGGGGGCGCATGGCTACACCTTC. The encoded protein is CASSVAQGAHGYTF.